This entry lists 9 T cell receptor beta chains sequenced from one sample in a study of blood T cells in healthy people across ages. The second PCR ran roughly 6 to 11 cycles with a sample-barcoded 5' primer and J-beta primers. In TCRdb, the 5' RACE reads were re-called with MiXCR into one record per CDR3 protein. The sample includes about 1.4 million distinct CDR3 sequences, approximately 63% of them seen just once. What was sequenced was blood. The receptors derive from a man between 18 and 35 years old in good health.

The V gene is TRBV5-4, the J gene TRBJ1-5, with a weak D call TRBD1 (5 bases). Deletions cut 3 bases from V and 5 bases from J, with 6 bases between. The CDR3 is 12 residues long. CDR1 and CDR2 from the germline V gene are SGHNT and YYREEE (reference sequence). CDR3 nucleotides: TGTGCCAGCAGCTGGGGGGATCAGCCCCAGCATTTT. Its translation is CASSWGDQPQHF.

The chain recombines TRBV5-1 with TRBJ2-3, with D possibly being TRBD2 (5 bases). V was shortened by 0 bases and J by 2 bases, with 10 bases between the two germline ends. This CDR3 has 15 residues. Germline V CDR1 and CDR2: SGHRS, YFSETQ. This chain's CDR3 is CASSLGLPDTDTQYF. The DNA for the CDR3 is TGCGCCAGCAGCTTGGGACTACCGGACACAGATACGCAGTATTTT. Variable domain in full (rest from reference TRBV5-1 and TRBJ2-3): KAGVTQTPRYLIKTRGQQVTLSCSPISGHRSVSWYQQTPGQGLQFLFEYFSETQRNKGNFPGRFSGRQFSNSRSEMNVSTLELGDSALYLCASSLGLPDTDTQYFGPGTRLTVL.

This sequence joins TRBV29-1 and TRBJ1-1; D might be TRBD1 (5 bases). V was pared by 0 bases and J by 4 bases, with 15 bases between. The CDR3 is 15 residues long. CDR1 SQVTM and CDR2 ANQGSEA come from the germline V gene. In DNA form, the CDR3 reads TGCAGCGTTGAAGACCCTCGGGGGATTGGCACTGAAGCTTTCTTT. This gives the protein CSVEDPRGIGTEAFF. Complete variable domain (other parts from reference TRBV29-1 and TRBJ1-1): SAVISQKPSRDICQRGTSLTIQCQVDSQVTMMFWYRQQPGQSLTLIATANQGSEATYESGFVIDKFPISRPNLTFSTLTVSNMSPEDSSIYLCSVEDPRGIGTEAFFGQGTRLTVV.

This clonotype was observed once. The chain couples TRBV7-9 to TRBJ1-1, with a tentative D call TRBD1 (5 bases). This CDR3 region has 14 residues. The V end was cut by 5 bases, the J end by 2 bases, with 12 bases between. CDR1 and CDR2 (germline): SEHNR, FQNEAQ (reference sequence). CDR3 sequence reads: CASSPATANTEAFF. CDR3 nucleotide sequence: TGTGCCAGCAGCCCCGCGACAGCTAACACTGAAGCTTTCTTT.

In its sample, this clonotype was seen a few times. This chain uses TRBV12-3 or TRBV12-4 with TRBJ2-3; TRBD1 or TRBD2 may be the D gene (5 bases each). V gave up 5 bases and J gave up 2 bases, with 11 bases separating them. This CDR3 region has 14 residues. CDR3 nucleotides: TGTGCCAGCAGTCCGGGACGTTACACAGATACGCAGTATTTT. Protein: CASSPGRYTDTQYF.

The chain combines TRBV5-1 with TRBJ2-1; TRBD1 aligns across 7 bases. The CDR3 sequence is 14 residues long. Germline CDR1 reads SGHRS; CDR2 reads YFSETQ. V shed 4 bases, J shed 8 bases, and the junction held 9 bases outside the gene matches. This CDR3 reads CASSPRQGSDEQFF. In DNA, the CDR3 is TGCGCCAGCAGCCCCCGACAGGGAAGCGATGAGCAGTTCTTC.

This clonotype was counted a few times. The CDR3 DNA follows: TGTGCCAGCAGCCCGCCGGGACGGACCCTCTATGGCTACACCTTC. Amino acid sequence: CASSPPGRTLYGYTF. The chain recombines TRBV14 with TRBJ1-2; possibly TRBD1 for D (5 bases). V lost 4 bases and J 4 bases, leaving 16 bases between the germline ends. The CDR3 sequence is 15 residues long. The germline V gene has CDR1 SGHDN and CDR2 FVKESK.

V and J are TRBV6-5 and TRBJ2-7; TRBD2 matches 12 bases. The J call may not be correct, given that the DNA end is closer to TRBJ2-5. CDR1 and CDR2 from the germline V gene are MNHEY and SVGAGI. The length of the CDR3 is 16 residues. The CDR3 DNA reads TGTGCCAGCAGTAACGGACTAGCGGGGTTCAGGGAGACCCAGTACTTC. It codes for CASSNGLAGFRETQYF.

This clonotype was seen more than once but under ten times. The chain is built from TRBV27 and TRBJ2-7, with 9 bases fitting TRBD1. This CDR3 is built from 14 residues. CDR1 is MNHEY, CDR2 SMNVEV, per germline (reference sequence). V gave up 6 bases and J gave up 3 bases; unmatched junction bases: 6. For the CDR3, the DNA is TGTGCCAGCAGCTACCTGACAGGGGGCTACGAGCAGTACTTC. This gives the protein CASSYLTGGYEQYF.